Presented here are 15 T cell receptor beta chains from one specimen sequenced in a study of blood T cell repertoires in COVID-19. Sequencing used immunoSEQ multiplex PCR; TCRdb keeps in-frame clones, though not all of them. The sample lists about 130,000 clones; around 83% were seen once. The sequenced sample consisted of PBMCs or T cells enriched from blood (not recorded which). The receptors shown here come from a man aged 30 to 45 who had recovered from COVID-19.

The CDR3, as DNA: TGTGCCAGTACCGAACGACAGGGGTTTGAAGCTTTCTTT. This encodes CASTERQGFEAFF. The J gene is TRBJ1-1, the V gene TRBV19, with 8 bases matching TRBD1. V shed 7 bases, J shed 7 bases, and the junction held 8 bases outside the gene matches. Germline CDR1 is LNHDA and CDR2 is SQIVND (reference sequence). The CDR3 covers 13 residues.

CDR3 in amino acids: CASSFRDIRGYTF. CDR3 coding DNA: TGTGCCAGCAGTTTTAGGGACATACGCGGCTACACCTTC. The chain combines TRBV6-5 with TRBJ1-2, with D perhaps matching TRBD1 (6 bases). The CDR3 runs 13 residues. With 4 bases removed from V and 8 bases from J, the gap between germline ends came to 14 bases. The germline V gene has CDR1 MNHEY and CDR2 SVGAGI.

The V gene is TRBV3-1 (or the pseudogene TRBV3-2), the J gene TRBJ2-2; 7 bases map to TRBD2. The CDR3 covers 15 residues. J was trimmed by 1 base and V by 4 bases; bases with no gene match: 3. Germline assignment: CDR1 LGHDT and CDR2 YNNKEL (reference sequence). CDR3 DNA: TGTGCCAGCAGCCCACGCGGGGGGAACACCGGGGAGCTGTTTTTT. As protein: CASSPRGGNTGELFF.

The chain is built from TRBV18 and TRBJ1-1; perhaps TRBD1 as D (5 bases). Germline V CDR1 and CDR2: KGHSH, LQKENI. CDR3 length equals 13 residues. The V end lost 3 bases, the J end lost 8 bases, and 13 bases lay between the germline ends. CDR3 coding DNA: TGTGCCAGCTCACCCGGGGGAGGGAGAGAAGCTTTCTTT. Its protein is CASSPGGGREAFF.

The rearrangement links TRBV2 to TRBJ1-4, with 9 positions matching TRBD1. Per the germline V gene, CDR1 is SNHLY and CDR2 is FYNNEI. V lost 5 bases and J lost 5; bases outside the gene matches: 3. The CDR3 consists of 14 residues. CDR3 nucleotide sequence: TGTGCCAGCAGTCGACAGGGGGTGAATGAAAAACTGTTTTTT. This codes for CASSRQGVNEKLFF.

This chain uses TRBV2 with TRBJ2-7; D is possibly TRBD2 (5 bases). V shed 6 bases and J shed 2 bases, with 11 bases lying between them. CDR1 SNHLY and CDR2 FYNNEI come from the germline V gene. CDR3 size: 13 residues. This CDR3 is CASREDGAYEQYV. The CDR3 DNA reads TGTGCCAGCAGGGAGGACGGAGCCTACGAGCAGTACGTC.

This clone was observed once. The rearrangement links TRBV27 to TRBJ2-2; the D gene is possibly TRBD1 (6 bases). Germline V gives CDR1 MNHEY, CDR2 SMNVEV (reference sequence). The CDR3 spans 13 residues. V lost 7 bases and J 5 bases, leaving 11 bases between the germline ends. The CDR3 spells CASKPGVTGELFF. The CDR3 DNA is TGTGCCAGCAAGCCAGGGGTGACCGGGGAGCTGTTTTTT.

The chain couples TRBV5-1 to TRBJ1-1, with D perhaps matching TRBD1 (5 bases). CDR3 length equals 16 residues. From germline, CDR1 is SGHRS and CDR2 YFSETQ. Trimming shortened V by 0 bases and J by 1 base, and 13 bases separated the two germline ends. In DNA form, the CDR3 reads TGCGCCAGCAGCTTGGCCGCAGGGATTGAGAACACTGAAGCTTTCTTT. Amino acids: CASSLAAGIENTEAFF.

The chain employs TRBV6-2 or TRBV6-3 and TRBJ2-7, with D tentatively TRBD1 (5 bases). There are 14 residues in the CDR3. The V end lost 6 bases, the J end lost 4 bases, and 16 bases lay between the germline ends. Germline V CDR1 and CDR2: MNHEY, SVGEGT. CDR3 residues: CASSRLLQEYEQYV. Written as DNA, the CDR3 is TGTGCCAGCAGCCGCCTTTTACAGGAATACGAGCAGTACGTC.

This clone was observed once. The chain is built from TRBV7-3 and TRBJ2-2, with 8 bases aligning to TRBD2. CDR3 length: 15 amino acids. CDR1 is SGHTA and CDR2 is FQGTGA in the germline V gene. J was trimmed by 5 bases and V by 2 bases; bases with no gene match: 4. The CDR3 DNA reads as TGTGCCAGCAGCTTACTCGGGAGGGAGACCGGGGAGCTGTTTTTT. Protein: CASSLLGRETGELFF. The entire variable domain, with the rest obtained from reference TRBV7-3 and TRBJ2-2, is as follows: GAGVSQTPSNKVTEKGKYVELRCDPISGHTALYWYRQSLGQGPEFLIYFQGTGAADDSGLPNDRFFAVRPEGSVSTLKIQRTERGDSAVYLCASSLLGRETGELFFGEGSRLTVL.

The chain is built from TRBV5-6 and TRBJ2-3, with TRBD1 matching over 8 bases. Losses at the gene ends were 0 bases for V and 1 base for J; bases not matched to a gene: 7. The CDR3 runs to 17 residues. Germline V gene sequence: CDR1 SGHDT, CDR2 YYEEEE. The DNA for the CDR3 is TGTGCCAGCAGCTTGGGGACAGGGAATTGGGGCACAGATACGCAGTATTTT. It encodes CASSLGTGNWGTDTQYF.

This clone has a handful of counts. The chain carries TRBV24-1 and TRBJ2-2; 14 nucleotides line up with TRBD2. CDR1 and CDR2 from the germline V gene are KGHDR and SFDVKD. The junction had 8 bases not matched to a gene; V was cut back by 4 bases and J by 8 bases. This CDR3 contains 17 residues. The CDR3 DNA reads TGTGCCACCAGTGACCAAGGACTAGCGGGAGGTAGTGGGGAGCTGTTTTTT. Translation gives CATSDQGLAGGSGELFF.

Details on this clone: At one end the junction does not follow the germline gene, possibly because of a read error. V is TRBV4-1 and J is TRBJ1-2; maybe TRBD1 (6 bases). The CDR3 sequence is 13 residues long. Germline CDR1 is MGHRA and CDR2 is YSYEKL. CDR3: CASTQTGNYGYTF. Here the CDR3 DNA reads TGCGCCAGCACCCAAACAGGGAACTATGGCTACACCTTC.

This chain joins TRBV19 and TRBJ1-5; TRBD1 matches at 9 bases. Germline V CDR1 and CDR2: LNHDA, SQIVND (reference sequence). This CDR3 has 13 amino acids. The J segment lost 6 bases and the V segment lost 10 bases, leaving 7 bases of the junction unmatched. DNA for the CDR3: TGTGCCACCGGGACAGGGAGGGCTCAGCCCCAGCATTTT. Protein product: CATGTGRAQPQHF.

V and J are TRBV7-8 and TRBJ1-1; D remains ambiguous. The length of the CDR3 is 14 residues. V was trimmed by 5 bases and J by 5 bases, leaving 15 bases between them. CDR1 and CDR2 from the germline V gene are SGHVS and FQNEAQ. The CDR3 loop is CASSIQSGGTEAFF. The CDR3, as DNA: TGTGCCAGCAGCATCCAGTCTGGCGGGACTGAAGCTTTCTTT.